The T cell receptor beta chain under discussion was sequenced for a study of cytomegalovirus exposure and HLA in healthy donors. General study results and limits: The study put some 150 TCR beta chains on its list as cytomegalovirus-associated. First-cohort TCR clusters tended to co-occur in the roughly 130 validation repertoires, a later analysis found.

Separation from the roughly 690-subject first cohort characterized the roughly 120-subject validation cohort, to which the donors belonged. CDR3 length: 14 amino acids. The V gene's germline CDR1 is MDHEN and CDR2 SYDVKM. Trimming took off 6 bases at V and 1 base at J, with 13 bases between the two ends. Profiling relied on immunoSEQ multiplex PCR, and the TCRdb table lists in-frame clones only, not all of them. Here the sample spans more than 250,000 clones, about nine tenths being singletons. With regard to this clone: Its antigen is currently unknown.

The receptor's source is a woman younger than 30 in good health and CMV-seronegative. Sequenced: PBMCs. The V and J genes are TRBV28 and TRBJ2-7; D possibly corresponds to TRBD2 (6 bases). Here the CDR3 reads CASRRDFRSYEQYF. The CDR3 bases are TGTGCCAGCAGGCGGGACTTTCGATCCTACGAGCAGTACTTC. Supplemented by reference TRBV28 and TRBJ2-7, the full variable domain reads DVKVTQSSRYLVKRTGEKVFLECVQDMDHENMFWYRQDPGLGLRLIYFSYDVKMKEKGDIPEGYSVSREKKERFSLILESASTNQTSMYLCASRRDFRSYEQYFGPGTRLTVT.